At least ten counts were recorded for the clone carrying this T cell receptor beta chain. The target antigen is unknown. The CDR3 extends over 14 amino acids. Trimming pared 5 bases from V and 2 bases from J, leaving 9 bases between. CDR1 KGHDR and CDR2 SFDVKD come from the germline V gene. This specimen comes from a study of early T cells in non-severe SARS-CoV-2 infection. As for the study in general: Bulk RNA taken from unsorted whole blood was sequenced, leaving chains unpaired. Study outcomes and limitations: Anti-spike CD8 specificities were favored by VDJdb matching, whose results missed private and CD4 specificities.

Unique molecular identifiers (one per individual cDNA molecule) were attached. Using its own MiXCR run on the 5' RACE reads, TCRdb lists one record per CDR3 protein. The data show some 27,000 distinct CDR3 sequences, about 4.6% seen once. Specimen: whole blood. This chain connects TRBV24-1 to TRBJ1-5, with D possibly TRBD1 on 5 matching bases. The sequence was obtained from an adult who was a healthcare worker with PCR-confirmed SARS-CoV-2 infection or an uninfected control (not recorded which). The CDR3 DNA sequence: TGTGCCACCAGTGGGGACGGAGGCAATCAGCCCCAGCATTTT. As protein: CATSGDGGNQPQHF.